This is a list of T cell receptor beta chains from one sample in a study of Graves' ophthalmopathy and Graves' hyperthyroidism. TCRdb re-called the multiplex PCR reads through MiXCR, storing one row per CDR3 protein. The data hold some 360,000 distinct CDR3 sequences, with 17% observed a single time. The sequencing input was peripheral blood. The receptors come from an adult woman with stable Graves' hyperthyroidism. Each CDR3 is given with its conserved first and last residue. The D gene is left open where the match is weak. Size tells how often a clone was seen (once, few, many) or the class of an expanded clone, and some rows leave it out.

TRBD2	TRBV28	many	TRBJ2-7	TGTGCCAGCAGTTCGACGGGGGGGGCGCGGTACGAGCAGTACTTC	CASSSTGGARYEQYF
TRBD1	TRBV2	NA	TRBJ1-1	TGTGCCAGCAGTCAAATCCCGGGACAGGGAGGCGCTGAAGCTTTCTTT	CASSQIPGQGGAEAFF
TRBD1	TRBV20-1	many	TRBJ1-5	TGCAGTGCTAGAACCCGGGACAGGGGAGACAATCAGCCCCAGCATTTT	CSARTRDRGDNQPQHF
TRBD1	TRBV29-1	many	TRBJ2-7	TGCAGCGTTGAAGGACAGGGGAAGATCTACGAGCAGTACTTC	CSVEGQGKIYEQYF
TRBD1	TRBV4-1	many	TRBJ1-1	TGCGCCAGCAGCCAAGGACAGGGTATGAACACTGAAGCTTTCTTT	CASSQGQGMNTEAFF
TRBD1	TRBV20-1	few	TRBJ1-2	TGCAGTGCTCCACGAACTCGACAGGGGGAAACCTTC	CSAPRTRQGETF
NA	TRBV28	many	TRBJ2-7	TGTGCCAGCAGTTCGCCCGCAGGGGTGGAGTACTTC	CASSSPAGVEYF
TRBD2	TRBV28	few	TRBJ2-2	TGTGCCAGCAGTTTAGCCCTAAAACTAGCGGGAGGGCCCGGGGAGCTGTTTTTT	CASSLALKLAGGPGELFF
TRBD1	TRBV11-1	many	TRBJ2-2	TGTGCCAGCAGCTTCTACGGACAGGGCCCCCGAGGGATCGGGGAGCTGTTTTTT	CASSFYGQGPRGIGELFF
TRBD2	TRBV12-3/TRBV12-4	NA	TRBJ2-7	TGTGCCAGCAGAGGCGGGACTAGATCCTACGAGCAGTACTTC	CASRGGTRSYEQYF
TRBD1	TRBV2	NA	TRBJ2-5	TGTGCCAGCAGCGCCGAAACAGGGGGCATGGAGACCCAGTACTTC	CASSAETGGMETQYF
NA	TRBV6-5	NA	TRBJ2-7	TGTGCCAGCAGTTACTCGATGAAGGGACCTGTCTACGAGCAGTACTTC	CASSYSMKGPVYEQYF
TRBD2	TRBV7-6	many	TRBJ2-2	TGTGCCAGCAGCTTAGGGGAGGGTCACTCGAACACCGGGGAGCTGTTTTTT	CASSLGEGHSNTGELFF
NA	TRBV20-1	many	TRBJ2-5	TGCAGTGCTAGAGGAGTCCAAGAGACCCAGTACTTC	CSARGVQETQYF
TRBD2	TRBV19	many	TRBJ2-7	TGTGCCAGTAGGAGGACTAGCGGGATCCCCTACGAGCAGTACTTC	CASRRTSGIPYEQYF
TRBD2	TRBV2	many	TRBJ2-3	TGTGCCAGCCAGCGGGGGCCGAGCACAGATACGCAGTATTTT	CASQRGPSTDTQYF
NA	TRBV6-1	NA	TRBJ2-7	TGTGCCAGCAGCCCCGGGGTCTATATCTACGATCAGTACTTC	CASSPGVYIYDQYF
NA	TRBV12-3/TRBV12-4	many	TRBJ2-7	TGTGCCAGCAGCCCCGACTCCGCGTACGAGCAGTACTTC	CASSPDSAYEQYF
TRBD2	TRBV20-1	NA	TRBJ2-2	TGCAGTGCTAGTGCCGCTAGCGGGAGGAACACCGGGGAGCTGTGTTTT	CSASAASGRNTGELCF
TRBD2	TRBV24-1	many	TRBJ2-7	TGTGCCACCTCCCGCGGGGGGGACCGCGAGCAGTACTTC	CATSRGGDREQYF
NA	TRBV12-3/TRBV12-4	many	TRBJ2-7	TGTGCCAGCAGTTTACCGCGAAGGTCCGAGCAGTACTTC	CASSLPRRSEQYF
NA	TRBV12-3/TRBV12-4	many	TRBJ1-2	TGTGCCAGCAGTCCGGGCCTAGCCTATGGCTACACCTTC	CASSPGLAYGYTF
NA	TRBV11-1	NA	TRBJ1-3	TGTGCCAGCAGCCCTTTTTGGGGAGCCTCTGGAAACACCATATATTTT	CASSPFWGASGNTIYF
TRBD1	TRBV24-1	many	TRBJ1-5	TGTGCCACCAGTGGGACAGGGGAAAATCAGCCCCAGCATTTT	CATSGTGENQPQHF
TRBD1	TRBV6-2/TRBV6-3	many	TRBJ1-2	TGTGCCAGCAGTTACTCCCGGGACAGCTCTAACTATGGCTACACCTTC	CASSYSRDSSNYGYTF
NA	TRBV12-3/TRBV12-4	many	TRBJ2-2	TGTGCCAGCACATTGGGGGCCGGCACCGGGGAGCTGTTTTTT	CASTLGAGTGELFF
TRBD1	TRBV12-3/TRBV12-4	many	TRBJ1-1	TGTGCCAGCAGCCACGACAGGGTCAATCCAGCTTTCTTT	CASSHDRVNPAFF
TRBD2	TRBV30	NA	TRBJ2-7	TGTGCCTGGAGTGGCCCCCGGACTAGCGGGTGGAGCTCCTACGAGCAGTACTTC	CAWSGPRTSGWSSYEQYF
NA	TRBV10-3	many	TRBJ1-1	TGTGCCATCAGGCGACAGTCTAACACTGAAGCTTTCTTT	CAIRRQSNTEAFF
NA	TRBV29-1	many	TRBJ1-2	TGCAGCGTTGAAGGCCGGGTAGTGGATGGCTACACCTTC	CSVEGRVVDGYTF
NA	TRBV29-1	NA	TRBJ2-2	TGCAGCGTCGGGGGCGGCGGGGAGCTGTTTTTT	CSVGGGGELFF
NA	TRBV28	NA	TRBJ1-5	TGTGCCAGCAGCCAACCCGGGCAGATGGGCAATCAGCCCCAGCATTTT	CASSQPGQMGNQPQHF
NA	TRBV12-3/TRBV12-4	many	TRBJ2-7	TGTGCCAGCTCGCGTTCGGGGACCTACGAGCAGTACTTC	CASSRSGTYEQYF
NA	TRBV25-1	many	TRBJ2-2	TGTGCCAGCAGTGAAGCAGGGGCGGGAAACACCGGGGAGCTGTTTTTT	CASSEAGAGNTGELFF
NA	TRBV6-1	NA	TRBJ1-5	TGTGCCAGCCATATGACTCCGGACAATCAGCCCCAGCATTTT	CASHMTPDNQPQHF
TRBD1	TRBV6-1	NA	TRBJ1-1	TGTGCCAGCAGACAGGGGGCAAGCACTGAAGCTTTCTTT	CASRQGASTEAFF
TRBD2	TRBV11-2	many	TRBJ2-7	TGTGCCAGCAGCTTAGTCCCCGGGACTAGCGGCTACGAGCAGTACTTC	CASSLVPGTSGYEQYF
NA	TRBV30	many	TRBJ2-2	TGTGCCTGGAGTGTACTGGGGGCGCACGCCGGGGAGCTGTTTTTT	CAWSVLGAHAGELFF
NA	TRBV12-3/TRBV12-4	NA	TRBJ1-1	TGTGCCAGCAGTTCCGGGGAACCTGAAGCTTTCTTT	CASSSGEPEAFF
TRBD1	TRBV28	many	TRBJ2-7	TGTGCCAGCAGTTTACTACCGGGACAGGGGATATCCGAGCAGTACTTC	CASSLLPGQGISEQYF
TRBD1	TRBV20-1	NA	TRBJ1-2	TGCAGTGCTCGCCGGGACAGGGGGTATGGCTACACCTTC	CSARRDRGYGYTF
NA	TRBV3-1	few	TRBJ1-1	TGTGCCAGCAGCCAACAGGGGTTGAACACTGAAGCTTTCTTT	CASSQQGLNTEAFF
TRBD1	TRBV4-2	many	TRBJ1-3	TGTGCCAGCAGCCAGCAGGACAGGTCCCCTGGAAACACCATATATTTT	CASSQQDRSPGNTIYF
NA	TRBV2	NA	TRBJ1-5	TGTGCCGGAAGCCGACAGGGCAATCAGCCCCAGCATTTT	CAGSRQGNQPQHF
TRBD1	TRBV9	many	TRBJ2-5	TGTGCCAGCAGCGTAGGGCAGGGGGTAGAGACCCAGTACTTC	CASSVGQGVETQYF
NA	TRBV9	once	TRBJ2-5	TGTGCCAGCAGCTTAGGGGGCACGCGGGGGACCCAGTACTTC	CASSLGGTRGTQYF
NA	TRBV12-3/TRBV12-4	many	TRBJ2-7	TGTGCCAGCAGTTTGGGGTTTACCTACGAGCAGTACTTC	CASSLGFTYEQYF
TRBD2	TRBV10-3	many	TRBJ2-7	TGTGCCATCAGTGAGTCAGGACTAGCGGGAGAGGAAGAGCAGTACTTC	CAISESGLAGEEEQYF
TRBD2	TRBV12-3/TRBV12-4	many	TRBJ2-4	TGTGCCAGCAGTTTGACGGGAGGGCCCAAAAACATTCAGTACTTC	CASSLTGGPKNIQYF